The 24 T cell receptor beta chains given below trace back to one sample, sequenced in a study of blood T cell repertoires in COVID-19. Assay used: immunoSEQ multiplex PCR; TCRdb lists only in-frame clones, some missing. The sample includes about 230,000 clones, about 90% of them seen just once. The sample comprised peripheral blood. The source of these receptors is a woman aged 55-69 years with acute or convalescent COVID-19.

V is TRBV7-8 and J is TRBJ2-1; 10 positions match TRBD2. V trimming: 3 bases; J trimming: 2 bases; junction bases outside the gene matches: 7. The CDR3 loop spans 17 amino acids. Germline V gives CDR1 SGHVS, CDR2 FQNEAQ. The CDR3 nucleotides are TGTGCCAGCAGCTTGGATGGGCTAGCGGGGGCCTACAATGAGCAGTTCTTC. Its protein product is CASSLDGLAGAYNEQFF. Complete variable domain (other parts from reference TRBV7-8 and TRBJ2-1): GAGVSQSPRYKVAKRGQDVALRCDPISGHVSLFWYQQALGQGPEFLTYFQNEAQLDKSGLPSDRFFAERPEGSVSTLKIQRTQQEDSAVYLCASSLDGLAGAYNEQFFGPGTRLTVL.

V usage is TRBV28 and J usage is TRBJ2-7; 11 bases are a match to TRBD1. Germline V CDR1 and CDR2: MDHEN, SYDVKM. The CDR3 runs to 15 residues. V shed 5 bases and J 3 bases; nucleotides not matched to a gene: 6. The CDR3 here is CASSPGQGGGYEQYF. CDR3 coding DNA: TGTGCCAGCAGTCCGGGACAGGGGGGAGGCTACGAGCAGTACTTC.

The V gene is TRBV10-1, the J gene TRBJ2-1; tentatively, D is TRBD2 (5 bases). Deletions cut 3 bases from V and 9 bases from J, with 18 bases between. CDR1 and CDR2 from the germline V gene are WNHNN and SYGVQD (reference sequence). The CDR3 is 15 residues long. The CDR3 protein is CASSDSAGIRREQFF. CDR3 in DNA: TGCGCCAGCAGTGATAGCGCCGGGATTAGGCGTGAGCAGTTCTTC.

The genes are TRBV12-3 or TRBV12-4 and TRBJ1-2; D gene unclear. The CDR3 is 12 residues long. V gave up 2 bases and J gave up 5 bases, with 6 bases separating them. In nucleotides, the CDR3 is TGTGCCAGCAGTTTATCTTTTTATGGCTACACCTTC. As protein: CASSLSFYGYTF.

This sequence joins TRBV29-1 and TRBJ1-3; the D gene is possibly TRBD1 (5 bases). V was trimmed by 4 bases and J by 0 bases, leaving 7 bases between them. Germline V lookup: CDR1 SQVTM, CDR2 ANQGSEA. This CDR3 spans 13 amino acids. Here the CDR3 DNA reads TGCAGCGTTGGCGGGGCCTCTGGAAACACCATATATTTT. This encodes CSVGGASGNTIYF.

The genes are TRBV7-6 and TRBJ1-2; 12 bases are shared with TRBD1. Germline CDR1 is SGHVS and CDR2 is FNYEAQ. Trimming cost V 1 base and J 9 bases; bases outside gene matches: 3. The CDR3 totals 14 residues. Written as DNA, the CDR3 is TGTGCCAGCAGCTTAGGGGGACAGGGGGCGAGCTACACCTTC. Protein product: CASSLGGQGASYTF.

The J gene is TRBJ1-1, the V gene TRBV29-1, with a tentative D call TRBD1 (5 bases). Trimming took 4 bases from V and 6 from J, leaving 9 bases between them. The CDR3 consists of 11 residues. The germline CDR1 and CDR2 sequences are SQVTM and ANQGSEA. CDR3 sequence reads: CSVGDSAEAFF. CDR3 DNA sequence: TGCAGCGTTGGGGACTCCGCTGAAGCTTTCTTT.

The rearrangement links TRBV19 to TRBJ1-5; possibly TRBD1 for D (5 bases). CDR3 size: 14 residues. Germline CDR1 and CDR2: LNHDA and SQIVND (reference sequence). Trimming pared 5 bases from V and 7 bases from J, leaving 15 bases between. CDR3 sequence reads: CASSLVRARQPQHF. CDR3 sequence (DNA): TGTGCCAGTAGTTTAGTCAGGGCGCGGCAGCCCCAGCATTTT.

This chain uses TRBV27 with TRBJ2-7, with D possibly matching TRBD1 (6 bases). The CDR3 is 17 amino acids. Germline-derived CDR1 and CDR2 are MNHEY and SMNVEV (reference sequence). Trimming left V 4 bases short and J 5 bases short, with 24 bases between. CDR3 sequence (DNA): TGTGCCAGCAGTTCCCTCAGGGGAGCGGCTCCTCTCAACGAGCAGTACTTC. Its translation is CASSSLRGAAPLNEQYF.

This clone was detected only once. The rearrangement uses TRBV18 and TRBJ1-1; D is perhaps TRBD1 (5 bases). The CDR3 is made up of 14 amino acids. Trimming removed 3 bases at V and 4 bases at J, with 12 bases between. Germline V gene sequence: CDR1 KGHSH, CDR2 LQKENI. CDR3 DNA: TGTGCCAGCTCACCCGACCGGGGGAGCACTGAAGCTTTCTTT. Amino acid sequence: CASSPDRGSTEAFF.

The rearrangement uses TRBV7-2 and TRBJ1-1; D is unclear. The CDR3 contains 12 residues. Germline CDR1 and CDR2: SGHTA and FQGNSA. The V and J ends lost 0 bases and 7 bases respectively, with 6 bases between them. CDR3 bases: TGTGCCAGCAGCTTAGCAATCGGTGAAGCTTTCTTT. Protein: CASSLAIGEAFF.

The table lists this clone with many counts. The rearrangement links TRBV3-1 (or the pseudogene TRBV3-2) to TRBJ2-1; 13 bases agree with TRBD2. This CDR3 spans 16 amino acids. From germline, CDR1 is LGHDT and CDR2 YNNKEL (reference sequence). The V and J ends lost 3 bases and 8 bases, in that order; junction bases with no gene match: 7. The DNA of the CDR3 is TGTGCCAGCAGCCAGATAAGGACTAGCGGGAGCGATGAGCAGTTCTTC. Translated: CASSQIRTSGSDEQFF.

The genes are TRBV10-3 and TRBJ1-1, with D maybe TRBD1 (6 bases). CDR3 size: 15 residues. V lost 3 bases to trimming and J lost 6 bases, with 17 bases between them. Germline CDR1 is ENHRY and CDR2 is SYGVKD. Written as DNA, the CDR3 is TGTGCCATCAGTGAACTGGGGACACCAATACCTGAAGCTTTCTTT. It is translated as CAISELGTPIPEAFF.

V and J are TRBV18 and TRBJ2-1; unclear D gene. V dropped 4 bases and J dropped 6 bases, with 10 bases sitting between them. CDR3 length equals 13 residues. Germline V lookup: CDR1 KGHSH, CDR2 LQKENI. CDR3 nucleotides: TGTGCCAGCTCACGCGGAGTGGCCAATGAGCAGTTCTTC. Protein product: CASSRGVANEQFF.

This rearrangement joins TRBV19 to TRBJ2-5; 7 positions agree with TRBD1. The CDR3 covers 13 residues. Germline assignment: CDR1 LNHDA and CDR2 SQIVND (reference sequence). Trimming at V came to 4 bases and at J to 5 bases, leaving 4 bases not matched to a gene. The CDR3 bases are TGTGCCAGTAGTACGGGACAGTGGGAGACCCAGTACTTC. This sequence encodes CASSTGQWETQYF.

DNA of the CDR3: TGTGCCAGCAGCCAAGAATTGGGGACAGGGAGCTCCTACGAGCAGTACTTC. Translated, it gives CASSQELGTGSSYEQYF. This rearrangement joins TRBV3-1 (or the pseudogene TRBV3-2) to TRBJ2-7; 9 nucleotides match TRBD1. The length of the CDR3 is 17 residues. Unmatched junction bases numbered 6, after V lost 0 bases and J lost 0 bases. Germline CDR1 LGHDT, CDR2 YNNKEL (reference sequence).

The CDR3: CASSQDLNSPLHF. For the CDR3, the DNA is TGTGCCAGCAGCCAAGATCTGAATTCACCCCTCCACTTT. The chain has TRBV14 and TRBJ1-6; no clear D gene. V dropped 0 bases and J dropped 7 bases, with 4 bases sitting between them. CDR3 size: 13 residues. CDR1 and CDR2 from the germline V gene are SGHDN and FVKESK. Full variable domain (remainder filled in from reference TRBV14 and TRBJ1-6): EAGVTQFPSHSVIEKGQTVTLRCDPISGHDNLYWYRRVMGKEIKFLLHFVKESKQDESGMPNNRFLAERTGGTYSTLKVQPAELEDSGVYFCASSQDLNSPLHFGNGTRLTVT.

The V and J genes are TRBV6-6 and TRBJ1-6, with TRBD1 identical over 8 bases. Looked up from germline, CDR1 is MNHNY and CDR2 is SVGAGI (reference sequence). The CDR3 covers 16 residues. V trimming: 7 bases; J trimming: 7 bases; junction bases outside the gene matches: 12. The CDR3 sequence is CASTTVVGQGNSPLHF. CDR3 coding DNA: TGTGCCAGCACCACAGTGGTAGGACAGGGAAATTCACCCCTCCACTTT.

The chain is built from TRBV2 and TRBJ1-1; 8 positions match TRBD1. The CDR3 totals 19 residues. After removal of 4 bases from V and 0 bases from J, the junction contained 16 bases not matched to a gene. Germline V gene sequence: CDR1 SNHLY, CDR2 FYNNEI. The CDR3 sequence is CASSGPIQGEKGMNTEAFF. The CDR3 bases are TGTGCCAGCAGTGGGCCGATACAGGGGGAAAAAGGCATGAACACTGAAGCTTTCTTT. The full variable domain, with the rest looked up from reference TRBV2 and TRBJ1-1, is EPEVTQTPSHQVTQMGQEVILRCVPISNHLYFYWYRQILGQKVEFLVSFYNNEISEKSEIFDDQFSVERPDGSNFTLKIRSTKLEDSAMYFCASSGPIQGEKGMNTEAFFGQGTRLTVV.

The V and J genes are TRBV5-3 and TRBJ2-1, with 7 bases aligning to TRBD1. TRBV5-3 is annotated as an ORF whose role is uncertain. Losses at the gene ends were 2 bases for V and 0 bases for J; bases not matched to a gene: 2. There are 15 residues in the CDR3. CDR3 region: CARSFGTVSYNEQFF. CDR3 coding DNA: TGTGCCAGAAGCTTCGGGACAGTCTCCTACAATGAGCAGTTCTTC.

V gene TRBV28 combines with J gene TRBJ2-7; 9 bases fit TRBD1. V gave up 6 bases and J gave up 4 bases; unmatched junction bases: 7. CDR3 length: 14 residues. Germline values: CDR1 MDHEN, CDR2 SYDVKM. CDR3: CASRPTGGNYEQYF. The CDR3 DNA reads TGTGCCAGCAGACCGACAGGGGGGAATTACGAGCAGTACTTC.

This chain joins TRBV5-5 and TRBJ1-1; D may be TRBD1 (6 bases). The V end lost 2 bases, the J end lost 0 bases, and 17 bases lay between the germline ends. This CDR3 is built from 17 residues. CDR1 is SGHKS, CDR2 YYEKEE, per germline (reference sequence). DNA of the CDR3: TGTGCCAGCAGCTTAAGACAGGTGAGGCCCATGAACACTGAAGCTTTCTTT. Its translation: CASSLRQVRPMNTEAFF. The whole variable domain, filled in from reference TRBV5-5 and TRBJ1-1, reads DAGVTQSPTHLIKTRGQQVTLRCSPISGHKSVSWYQQVLGQGPQFIFQYYEKEERGRGNFPDRFSARQFPNYSSELNVNALLLGDSALYLCASSLRQVRPMNTEAFFGQGTRLTVV.

The chain uses TRBV10-3 and TRBJ1-1; D perhaps matches TRBD1 (5 bases). CDR3 length: 15 residues. Trimming pared 4 bases from V and 2 bases from J, leaving 14 bases between. Germline V lookup: CDR1 ENHRY, CDR2 SYGVKD. As DNA, the CDR3 is TGTGCCATCAGTGGGGACTGGTGGACTAACACTGAAGCTTTCTTT. It yields the protein CAISGDWWTNTEAFF.

This rearrangement joins TRBV19 to TRBJ1-5, with 7 bases lining up with TRBD1. The CDR3 is 16 residues long. Germline CDR1 is LNHDA and CDR2 is SQIVND (reference sequence). J was trimmed by 3 bases and V by 7 bases; bases with no gene match: 12. The CDR3 region is CASTKNTGVHNQPQHF. The CDR3 DNA is TGTGCCAGTACTAAAAATACAGGGGTTCACAATCAGCCCCAGCATTTT.